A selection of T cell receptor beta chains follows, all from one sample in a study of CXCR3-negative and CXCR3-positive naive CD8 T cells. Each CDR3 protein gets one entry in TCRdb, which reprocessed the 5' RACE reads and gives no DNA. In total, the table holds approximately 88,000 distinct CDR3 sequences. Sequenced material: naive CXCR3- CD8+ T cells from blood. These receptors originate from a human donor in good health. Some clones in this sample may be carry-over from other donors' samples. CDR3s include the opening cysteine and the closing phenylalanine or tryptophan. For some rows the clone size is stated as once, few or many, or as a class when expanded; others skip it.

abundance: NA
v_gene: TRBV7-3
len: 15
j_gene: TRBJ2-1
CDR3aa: CASSLDGTSAREQFF

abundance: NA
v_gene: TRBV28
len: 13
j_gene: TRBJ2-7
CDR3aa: CASKMQSSYEQYF

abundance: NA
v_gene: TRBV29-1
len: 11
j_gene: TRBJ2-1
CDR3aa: CSVEVYDEQFF

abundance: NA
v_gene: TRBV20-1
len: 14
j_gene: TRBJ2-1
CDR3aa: CSASQGDSYNEQFF

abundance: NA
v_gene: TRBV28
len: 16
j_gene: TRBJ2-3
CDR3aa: CASSPGTITSTDTQYF

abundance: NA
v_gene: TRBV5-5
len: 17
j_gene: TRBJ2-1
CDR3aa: CASILTLTSGGHNEQFF

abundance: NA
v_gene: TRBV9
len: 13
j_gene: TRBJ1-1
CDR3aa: CASSVGPGTEAFF

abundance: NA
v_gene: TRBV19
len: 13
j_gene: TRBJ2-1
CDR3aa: CASNQRESAEQFF

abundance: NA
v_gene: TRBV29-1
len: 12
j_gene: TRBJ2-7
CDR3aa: CSARTGYYEQYF

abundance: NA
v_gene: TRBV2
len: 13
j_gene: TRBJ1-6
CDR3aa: CASSEGGGSPLHF

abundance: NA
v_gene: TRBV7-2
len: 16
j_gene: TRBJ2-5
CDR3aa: CASSLSGLAGKETQYF

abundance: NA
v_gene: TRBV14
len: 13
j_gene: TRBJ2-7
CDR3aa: CASSLVGASEQYF

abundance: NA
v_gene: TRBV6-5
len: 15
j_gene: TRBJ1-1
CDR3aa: CASSYVAGGDTEAFF

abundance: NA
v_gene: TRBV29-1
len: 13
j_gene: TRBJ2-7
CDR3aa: CSVEDGGHPEQYF

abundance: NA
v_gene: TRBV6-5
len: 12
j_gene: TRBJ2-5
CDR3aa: CASSGGPETQYF

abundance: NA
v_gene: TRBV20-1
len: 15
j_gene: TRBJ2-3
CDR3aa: CSARSPPGETDTQYF

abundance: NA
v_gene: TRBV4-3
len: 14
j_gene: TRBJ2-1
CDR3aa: CASSQDFGGHEQFF

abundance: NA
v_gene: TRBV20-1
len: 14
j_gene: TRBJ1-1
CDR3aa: CSARVSGGRTEAFF

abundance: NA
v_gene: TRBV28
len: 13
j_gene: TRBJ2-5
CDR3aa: CASSTRELETQYF

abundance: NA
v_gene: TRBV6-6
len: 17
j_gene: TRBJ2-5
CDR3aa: CASSYPPTGTGGETQYF

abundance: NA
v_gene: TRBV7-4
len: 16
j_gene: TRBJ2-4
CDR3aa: CASSTQTGPDKNIQYF

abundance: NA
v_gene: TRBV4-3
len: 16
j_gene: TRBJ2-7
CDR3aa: CASSHGLAGGTYEQYF

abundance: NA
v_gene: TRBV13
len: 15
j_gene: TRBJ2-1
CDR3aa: CASSPQTSFRNEQFF

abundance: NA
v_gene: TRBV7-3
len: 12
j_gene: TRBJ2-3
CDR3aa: CASSPTSDTQYF

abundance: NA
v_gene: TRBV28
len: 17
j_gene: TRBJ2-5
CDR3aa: CASSLRRPDRQLRAQYF

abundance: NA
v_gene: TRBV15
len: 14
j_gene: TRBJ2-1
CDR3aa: CATSRDRSYNEQFF

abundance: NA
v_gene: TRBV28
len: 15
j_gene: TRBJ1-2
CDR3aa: CASSLGIKANYGYTF

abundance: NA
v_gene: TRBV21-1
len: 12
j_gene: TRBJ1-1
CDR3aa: CASSGQEDEAFF

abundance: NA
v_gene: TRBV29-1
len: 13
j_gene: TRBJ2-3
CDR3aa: CSAHPDSTDTQYF

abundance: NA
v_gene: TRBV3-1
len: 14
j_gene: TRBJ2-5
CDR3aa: CASSQVGEPETQYF

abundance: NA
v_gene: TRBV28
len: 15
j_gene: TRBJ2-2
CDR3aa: CASSLIGLSTGELFF

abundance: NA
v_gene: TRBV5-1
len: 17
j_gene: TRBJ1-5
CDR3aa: CASSLWGGQGSNQPQHF

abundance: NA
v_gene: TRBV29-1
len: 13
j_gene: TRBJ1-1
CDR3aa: CSVLGGGNTEAFF

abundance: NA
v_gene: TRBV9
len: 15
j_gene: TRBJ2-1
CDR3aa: CASSVGLAENNEQFF

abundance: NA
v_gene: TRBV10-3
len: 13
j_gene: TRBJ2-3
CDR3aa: CAIRGQSTDTQYF

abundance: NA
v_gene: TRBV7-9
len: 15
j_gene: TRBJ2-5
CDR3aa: CASSYAGGVGETQYF

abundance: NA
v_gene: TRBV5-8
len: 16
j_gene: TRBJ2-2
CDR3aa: CASSLGQDNIIGELFF

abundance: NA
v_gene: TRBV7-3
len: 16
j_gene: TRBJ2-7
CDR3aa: CASSPQRQGMRYEQYF

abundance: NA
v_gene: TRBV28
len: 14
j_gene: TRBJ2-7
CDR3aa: CASSFGTSEYEQYF

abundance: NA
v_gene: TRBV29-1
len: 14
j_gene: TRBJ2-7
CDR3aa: CSVVEWGNAYEQYF

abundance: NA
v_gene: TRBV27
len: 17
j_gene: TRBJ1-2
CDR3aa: CASSPTAGQGSNYGYTF

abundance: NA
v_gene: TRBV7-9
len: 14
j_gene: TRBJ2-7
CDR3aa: CASSPTGGPGEQYF

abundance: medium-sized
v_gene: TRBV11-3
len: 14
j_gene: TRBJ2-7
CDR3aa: CASSTRDRDNEQYF

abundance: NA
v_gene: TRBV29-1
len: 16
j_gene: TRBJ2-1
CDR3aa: CSVDPGSIRSYNEQFF

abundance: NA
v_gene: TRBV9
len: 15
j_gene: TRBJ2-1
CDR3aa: CASSDRDRAYNEQFF

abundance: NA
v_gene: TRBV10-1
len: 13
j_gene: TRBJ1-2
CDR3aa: CASRGGRNYGYTF

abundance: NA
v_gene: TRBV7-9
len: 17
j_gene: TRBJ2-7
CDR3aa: CASSSPLPGTGGYEQYF

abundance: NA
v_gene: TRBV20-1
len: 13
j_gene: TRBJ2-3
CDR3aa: CSPRTTHTDTQYF

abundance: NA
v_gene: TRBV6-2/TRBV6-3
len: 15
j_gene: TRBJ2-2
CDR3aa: CASRGRDRSPGELFF

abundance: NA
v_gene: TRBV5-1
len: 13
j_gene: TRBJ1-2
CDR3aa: CASSFDRGEGYTF